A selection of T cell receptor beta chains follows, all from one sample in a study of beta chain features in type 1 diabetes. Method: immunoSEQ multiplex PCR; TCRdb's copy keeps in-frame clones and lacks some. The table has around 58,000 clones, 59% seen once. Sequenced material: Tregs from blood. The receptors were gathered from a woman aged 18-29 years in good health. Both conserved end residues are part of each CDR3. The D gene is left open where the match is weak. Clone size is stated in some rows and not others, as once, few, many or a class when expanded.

CDR3: CASSPAGSVGEQYF; DNA: TGTGCCAGCTCACCGGCGGGATCAGTCGGCGAGCAGTACTTC; length: 14; V: TRBV18; size: NA; D: NA; J: TRBJ2-7
CDR3: CATYAGTGGYTIYF; DNA: TGTGCCACCTACGCCGGGACAGGGGGGTACACCATATATTTT; length: 14; V: TRBV10-3; size: NA; D: TRBD1; J: TRBJ1-3
CDR3: CASSNRSSEMRGGYTF; DNA: TGTGCCAGCAGCAACAGGAGCTCGGAGATGCGGGGTGGCTACACCTTC; length: 16; V: TRBV21-1; size: few; D: NA; J: TRBJ1-2
CDR3: CASSLASRGKNIQYF; DNA: TGTGCCAGCAGCTTGGCTAGCCGGGGCAAAAACATTCAGTACTTC; length: 15; V: TRBV5-4; size: NA; D: NA; J: TRBJ2-4
CDR3: CSVLEGNYGYTF; DNA: TGCAGCGTTTTAGAGGGAAATTATGGCTACACCTTC; length: 12; V: TRBV29-1; size: few; D: NA; J: TRBJ1-2
CDR3: CASSLEATNQPQHF; DNA: TGTGCCAGCAGCTTAGAGGCAACCAATCAGCCCCAGCATTTT; length: 14; V: TRBV11-2; size: NA; D: NA; J: TRBJ1-5
CDR3: CASSIQGAITGELFF; DNA: TGTGCCAGTAGTATCCAGGGGGCAATTACCGGGGAGCTGTTTTTT; length: 15; V: TRBV19; size: NA; D: TRBD1; J: TRBJ2-2
CDR3: CASGRASGQQETQYF; DNA: TGTGCCAGCGGGAGAGCTAGCGGACAGCAAGAGACCCAGTACTTC; length: 15; V: TRBV9; size: NA; D: NA; J: TRBJ2-5
CDR3: CAISESVTADYGYTF; DNA: TGTGCCATCAGTGAGTCAGTCACAGCGGACTATGGCTACACCTTC; length: 15; V: TRBV10-3; size: NA; D: NA; J: TRBJ1-2
CDR3: CSVRTSGGAGQFF; DNA: TGCAGCGTACGGACTAGCGGGGGGGCCGGGCAGTTCTTC; length: 13; V: TRBV29-1; size: few; D: TRBD2; J: TRBJ2-1
CDR3: CASSLQGASTDTQYF; DNA: TGTGCCAGCAGCTTACAGGGGGCAAGCACAGATACGCAGTATTTT; length: 15; V: TRBV7-9; size: NA; D: TRBD1; J: TRBJ2-3
CDR3: CASSSGPRRGNEQFF; DNA: TGTGCCAGCAGCTCCGGGCCCCGGCGGGGCAATGAGCAGTTCTTC; length: 15; V: TRBV21-1; size: NA; D: NA; J: TRBJ2-1
CDR3: CASSLEGVYTGELFF; DNA: TGTGCCAGCAGCTTAGAAGGGGTCTACACCGGGGAGCTGTTTTTT; length: 15; V: TRBV7-2; size: NA; D: NA; J: TRBJ2-2
CDR3: CAGEQGRQETQYF; DNA: TGTGCCGGGGAACAGGGGAGGCAAGAGACCCAGTACTTC; length: 13; V: TRBV2; size: NA; D: NA; J: TRBJ2-5
CDR3: CASSWVQDEQYF; DNA: TGTGCCAGCTCTTGGGTACAGGACGAGCAGTACTTC; length: 12; V: TRBV18; size: NA; D: NA; J: TRBJ2-7
CDR3: CASSFQGPQETQYF; DNA: TGTGCCAGCAGCTTCCAGGGCCCGCAAGAGACCCAGTACTTC; length: 14; V: TRBV11-1; size: NA; D: NA; J: TRBJ2-5
CDR3: CASSPGGSNNEQFF; DNA: TGTGCCAGCAGCCCAGGAGGCAGCAACAATGAGCAGTTCTTC; length: 14; V: TRBV5-5; size: few; D: NA; J: TRBJ2-1
CDR3: CASSSGGGGPHEQYF; DNA: TGCGCCAGCAGCTCGGGGGGGGGAGGGCCCCACGAGCAGTACTTC; length: 15; V: TRBV5-1; size: NA; D: TRBD2; J: TRBJ2-7
CDR3: CASSMRSKADTQYF; DNA: TGTGCCAGTAGTATGCGGTCGAAGGCAGATACGCAGTATTTT; length: 14; V: TRBV19; size: NA; D: NA; J: TRBJ2-3
CDR3: CSVEDLGQGPDTQYF; DNA: TGCAGCGTTGAAGATCTCGGACAGGGACCAGATACGCAGTATTTT; length: 15; V: TRBV29-1; size: NA; D: TRBD1; J: TRBJ2-3
CDR3: CASTASGGSYNEQFF; DNA: TGCGCCAGCACTGCTAGCGGAGGCTCCTACAATGAGCAGTTCTTC; length: 15; V: TRBV5-1; size: NA; D: TRBD2; J: TRBJ2-1
CDR3: CASSTTGILYNEQFF; DNA: TGTGCCAGCAGCACAACAGGGATCCTATACAATGAGCAGTTCTTC; length: 15; V: TRBV7-3; size: few; D: NA; J: TRBJ2-1
CDR3: CSRQFRDTQYF; DNA: TGCAGTCGACAGTTCCGAGATACGCAGTATTTT; length: 11; V: TRBV20-1; size: NA; D: NA; J: TRBJ2-3
CDR3: CASSLGGGRRPLHF; DNA: TGTGCCAGCAGCTTAGGAGGCGGTAGAAGACCCCTCCACTTT; length: 14; V: TRBV7-8; size: NA; D: NA; J: TRBJ1-6
CDR3: CASSEGTSTDTQYF; DNA: TGTGCCAGCAGCGAAGGGACTAGTACAGATACGCAGTATTTT; length: 14; V: TRBV7-9; size: few; D: TRBD2; J: TRBJ2-3
CDR3: CASSPRYLEQYF; DNA: TGTGCCAGCAGTCCCCGTTATCTCGAGCAGTACTTC; length: 12; V: TRBV7-8; size: NA; D: NA; J: TRBJ2-7
CDR3: CATSRATVNNEKLFF; DNA: TGTGCCACCAGCAGAGCGACTGTGAACAATGAAAAACTGTTTTTT; length: 15; V: TRBV15; size: NA; D: NA; J: TRBJ1-4
CDR3: CASSGPGTSGKYEQFF; DNA: TGCGCCAGCAGTGGCCCCGGGACTAGCGGGAAGTATGAGCAGTTCTTC; length: 16; V: TRBV10-2; size: NA; D: TRBD2; J: TRBJ2-1